Sequencing of this T cell receptor beta chain was carried out in a study of T-cell memory formation after mild COVID-19. Turning to the study itself: TCR clusters were mostly confined to one donor each.

A 5'RACE reaction primed in the constant segment made cDNA libraries of TCR alpha and TCR beta, and these carried sample barcodes and UMIs. MiXCR, applied by TCRdb to the 5' RACE reads, yields one record per CDR3 protein. Of hundreds of thousands of distinct CDR3 sequences listed, about a fifth were seen once; the top ten hold under 8.5%. The length of the CDR3 is 13 residues. Trimming removed 1 base from V and 3 bases from J, with 10 bases in between. Germline lookup yields CDR1 DFQATT and CDR2 SNEGSKA (reference sequence). General study results and limits: Contracting clones localized mainly to CM and EM when CD4+ and mainly to EMRA when CD8+. In pre-infection memory, a portion of responding clones appeared, which suggested that cross-reactive memory joined.

This clonotype was picked up a small number of times. Its antigen is unidentified. The V gene is TRBV20-1, the J gene TRBJ2-7; possible D gene TRBD1, 6 bases. The receptor was isolated from an adult woman who had mild COVID-19 (a few samples of this study predate the infection). Cell type and time point are not known. The sample comprised PBMCs or a T cell subset sorted from them (not recorded which). The CDR3 region has the DNA TGCAGTGCTAGAGGGAAACAGGGCTACGAGCAGTACTTC. Amino acid sequence: CSARGKQGYEQYF.